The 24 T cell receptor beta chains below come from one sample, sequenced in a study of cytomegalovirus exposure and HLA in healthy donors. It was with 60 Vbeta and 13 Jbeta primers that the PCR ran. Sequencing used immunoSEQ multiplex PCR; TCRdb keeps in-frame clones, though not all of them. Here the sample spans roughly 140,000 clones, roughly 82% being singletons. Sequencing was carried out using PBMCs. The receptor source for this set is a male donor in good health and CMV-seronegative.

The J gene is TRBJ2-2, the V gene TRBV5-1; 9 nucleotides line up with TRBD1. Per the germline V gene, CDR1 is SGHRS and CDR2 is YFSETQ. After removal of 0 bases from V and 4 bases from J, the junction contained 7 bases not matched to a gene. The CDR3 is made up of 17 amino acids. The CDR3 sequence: CASSLAGQGVGTGELFF. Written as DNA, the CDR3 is TGCGCCAGCAGCTTGGCGGGACAGGGAGTAGGCACCGGGGAGCTGTTTTTT.

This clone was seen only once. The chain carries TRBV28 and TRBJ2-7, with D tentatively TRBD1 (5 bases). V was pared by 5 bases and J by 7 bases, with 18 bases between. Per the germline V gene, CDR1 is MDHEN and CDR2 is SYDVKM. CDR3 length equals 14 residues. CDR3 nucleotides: TGTGCCAGCAGTCCTAACAAGGGGTCGAGGGAGCAGTACTTC. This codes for CASSPNKGSREQYF.

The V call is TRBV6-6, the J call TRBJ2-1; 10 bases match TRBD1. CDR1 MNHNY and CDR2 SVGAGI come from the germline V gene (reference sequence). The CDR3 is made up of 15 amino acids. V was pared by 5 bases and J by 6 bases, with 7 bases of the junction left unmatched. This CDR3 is CASSKDRGRVNEQFF. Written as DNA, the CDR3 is TGTGCCAGCAGTAAAGACAGGGGGCGGGTCAATGAGCAGTTCTTC.

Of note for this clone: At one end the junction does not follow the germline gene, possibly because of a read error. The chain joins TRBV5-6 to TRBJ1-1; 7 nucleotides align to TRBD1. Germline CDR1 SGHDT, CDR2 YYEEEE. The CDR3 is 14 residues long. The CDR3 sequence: CASGLQDRNSEAFF. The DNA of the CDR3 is TGTGCCAGCGGATTACAGGACAGGAACTCTGAAGCTTTCTTT.

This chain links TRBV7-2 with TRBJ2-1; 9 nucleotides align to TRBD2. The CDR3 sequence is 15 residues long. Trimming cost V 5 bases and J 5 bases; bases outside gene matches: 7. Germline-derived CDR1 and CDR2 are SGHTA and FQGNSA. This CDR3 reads CASSLWTSENNEQFF. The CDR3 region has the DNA TGTGCCAGCAGCCTCTGGACTAGCGAGAACAATGAGCAGTTCTTC.

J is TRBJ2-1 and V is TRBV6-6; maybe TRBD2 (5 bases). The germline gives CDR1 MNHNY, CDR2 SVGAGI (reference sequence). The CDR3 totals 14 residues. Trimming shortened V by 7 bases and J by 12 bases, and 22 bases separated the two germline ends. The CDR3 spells CASTYGVNGGGQFF. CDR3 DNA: TGTGCCAGCACCTATGGGGTAAACGGAGGTGGGCAGTTCTTC.

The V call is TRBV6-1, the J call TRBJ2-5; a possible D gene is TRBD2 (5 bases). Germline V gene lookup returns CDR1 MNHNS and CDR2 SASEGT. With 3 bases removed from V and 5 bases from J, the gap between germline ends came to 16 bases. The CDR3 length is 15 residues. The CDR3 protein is CASSDTGIVGETQYF. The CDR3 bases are TGTGCCAGCAGTGACACGGGGATTGTAGGTGAGACCCAGTACTTC.

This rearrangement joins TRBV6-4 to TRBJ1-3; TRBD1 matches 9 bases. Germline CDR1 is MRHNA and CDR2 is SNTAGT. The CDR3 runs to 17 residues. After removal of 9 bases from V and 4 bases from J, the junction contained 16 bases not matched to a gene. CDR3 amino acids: CASNWGQGNIAGNTIYF. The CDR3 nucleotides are TGTGCCAGTAACTGGGGACAGGGAAATATAGCGGGAAACACCATATATTTT.

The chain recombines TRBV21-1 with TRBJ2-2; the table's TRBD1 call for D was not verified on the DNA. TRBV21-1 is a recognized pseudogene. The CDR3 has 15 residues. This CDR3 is CASTKDGGAVGELFF. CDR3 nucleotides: TGTGCCAGCACCAAGGATGGTGGGGCAGTCGGGGAGCTGTTTTTT.

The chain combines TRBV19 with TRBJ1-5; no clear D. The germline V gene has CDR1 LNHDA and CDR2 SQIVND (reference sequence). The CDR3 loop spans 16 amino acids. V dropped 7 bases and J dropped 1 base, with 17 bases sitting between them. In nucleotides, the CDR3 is TGTGCCAGTACCCTTGGTAGAGGAGGGAGCAATCAGCCCCAGCATTTT. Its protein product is CASTLGRGGSNQPQHF.

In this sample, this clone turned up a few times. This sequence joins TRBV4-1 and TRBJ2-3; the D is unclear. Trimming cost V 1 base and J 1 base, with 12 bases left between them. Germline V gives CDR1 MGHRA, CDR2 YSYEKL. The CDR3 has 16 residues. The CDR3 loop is CASSQGLRLRTDTQYF. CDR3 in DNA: TGCGCCAGCAGCCAAGGATTGCGACTCCGCACAGATACGCAGTATTTT.

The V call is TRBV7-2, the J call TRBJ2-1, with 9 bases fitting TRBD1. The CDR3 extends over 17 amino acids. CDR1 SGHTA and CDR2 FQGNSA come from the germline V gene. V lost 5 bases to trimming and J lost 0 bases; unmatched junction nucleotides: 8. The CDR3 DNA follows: TGTGCCAGCAGCGTCTCCGGGACAGGGAGCTCCTACAATGAGCAGTTCTTC. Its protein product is CASSVSGTGSSYNEQFF.

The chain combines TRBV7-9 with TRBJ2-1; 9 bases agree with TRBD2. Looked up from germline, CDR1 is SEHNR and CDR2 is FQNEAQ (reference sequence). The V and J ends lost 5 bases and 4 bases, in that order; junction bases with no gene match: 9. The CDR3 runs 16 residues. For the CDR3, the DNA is TGTGCCAGCAGCCCGGGCGGCGGGAGGGCTTACAATGAGCAGTTCTTC. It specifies CASSPGGGRAYNEQFF.

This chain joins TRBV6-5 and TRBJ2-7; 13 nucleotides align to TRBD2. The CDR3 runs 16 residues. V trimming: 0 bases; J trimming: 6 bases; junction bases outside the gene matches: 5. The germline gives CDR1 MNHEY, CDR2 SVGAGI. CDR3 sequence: CASSYSGTSGITEQYF. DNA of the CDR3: TGTGCCAGCAGTTACTCGGGGACTAGCGGGATCACCGAGCAGTACTTC.

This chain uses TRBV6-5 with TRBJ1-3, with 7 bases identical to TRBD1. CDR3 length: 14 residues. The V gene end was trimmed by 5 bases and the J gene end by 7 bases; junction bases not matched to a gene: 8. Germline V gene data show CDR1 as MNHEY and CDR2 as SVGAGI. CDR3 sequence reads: CASSHTGDGNTIYF. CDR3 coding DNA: TGTGCCAGCAGTCATACAGGGGATGGGAACACCATATATTTT.

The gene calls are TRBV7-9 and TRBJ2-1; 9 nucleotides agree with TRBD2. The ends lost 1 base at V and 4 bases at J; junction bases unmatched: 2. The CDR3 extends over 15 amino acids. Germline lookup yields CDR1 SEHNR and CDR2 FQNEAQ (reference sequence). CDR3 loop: CASSLDLAGYNEQFF. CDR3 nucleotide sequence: TGTGCCAGCAGCTTAGACCTAGCGGGGTACAATGAGCAGTTCTTC. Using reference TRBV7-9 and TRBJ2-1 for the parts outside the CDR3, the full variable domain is DTGVSQNPRHKITKRGQNVTFRCDPISEHNRLYWYRQTLGQGPEFLTYFQNEAQLEKSRLLSDRFSAERPKGSFSTLEIQRTEQGDSAMYLCASSLDLAGYNEQFFGPGTRLTVL.

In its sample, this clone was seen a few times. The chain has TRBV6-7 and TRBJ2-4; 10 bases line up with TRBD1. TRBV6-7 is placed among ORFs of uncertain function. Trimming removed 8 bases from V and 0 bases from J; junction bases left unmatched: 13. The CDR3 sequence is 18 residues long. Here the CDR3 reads CASWSGQGDPLAKNIQYF. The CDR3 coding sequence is TGTGCCAGCTGGAGTGGACAGGGGGATCCTCTAGCCAAAAACATTCAGTACTTC.

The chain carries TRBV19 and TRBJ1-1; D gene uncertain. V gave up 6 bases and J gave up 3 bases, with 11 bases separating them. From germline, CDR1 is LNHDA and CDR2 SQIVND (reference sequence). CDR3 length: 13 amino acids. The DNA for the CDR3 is TGTGCCAGTAGGAACTACAAAGACACTGAAGCTTTCTTT. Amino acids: CASRNYKDTEAFF.

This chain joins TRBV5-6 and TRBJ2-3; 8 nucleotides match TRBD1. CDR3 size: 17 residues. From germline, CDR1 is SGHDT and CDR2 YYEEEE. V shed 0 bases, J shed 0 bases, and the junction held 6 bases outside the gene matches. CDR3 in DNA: TGTGCCAGCAGCTTGGACGGACAGGGAAGTAGCACAGATACGCAGTATTTT. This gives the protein CASSLDGQGSSTDTQYF.

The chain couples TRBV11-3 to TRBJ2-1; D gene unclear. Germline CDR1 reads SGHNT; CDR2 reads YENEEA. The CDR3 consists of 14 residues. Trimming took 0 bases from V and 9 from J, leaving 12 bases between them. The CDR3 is CASSLDLRSPEQFF. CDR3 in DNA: TGTGCCAGCAGCTTAGATCTTCGGTCTCCTGAGCAGTTCTTC.

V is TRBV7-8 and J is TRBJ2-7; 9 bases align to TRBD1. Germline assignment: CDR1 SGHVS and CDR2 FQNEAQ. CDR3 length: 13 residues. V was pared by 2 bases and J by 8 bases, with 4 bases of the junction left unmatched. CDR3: CASSLPGQGQQYF. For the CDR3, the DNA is TGTGCCAGCAGCTTACCGGGACAGGGCCAGCAGTACTTC.

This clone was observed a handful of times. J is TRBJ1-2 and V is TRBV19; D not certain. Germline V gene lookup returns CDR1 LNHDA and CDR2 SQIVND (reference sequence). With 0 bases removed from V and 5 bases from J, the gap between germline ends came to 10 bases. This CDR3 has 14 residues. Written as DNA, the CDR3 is TGTGCCAGTAGTATAGATCGAGGCCCGTATGGCTACACCTTC. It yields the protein CASSIDRGPYGYTF.

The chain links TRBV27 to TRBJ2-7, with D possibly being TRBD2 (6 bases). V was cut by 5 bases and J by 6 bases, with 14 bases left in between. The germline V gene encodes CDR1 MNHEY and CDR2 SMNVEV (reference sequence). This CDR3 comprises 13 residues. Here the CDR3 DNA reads TGTGCCAGCAGTCCGGCGGTGGGAGGCGAGCAGTACTTC. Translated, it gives CASSPAVGGEQYF.

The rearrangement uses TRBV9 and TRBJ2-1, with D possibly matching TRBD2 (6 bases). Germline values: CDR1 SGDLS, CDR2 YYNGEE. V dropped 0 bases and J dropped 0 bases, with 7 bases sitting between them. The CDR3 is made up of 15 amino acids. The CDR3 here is CASSVGSGSYNEQFF. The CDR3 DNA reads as TGTGCCAGCAGCGTAGGTAGCGGCTCCTACAATGAGCAGTTCTTC.